The clone carrying this TCR beta chain was counted at least ten times. Its antigen is currently unknown. This record comes from a study of breast tumors, draining lymph nodes, adjacent tissues. Deletions cut 10 bases from V and 2 bases from J, with 11 bases between. The germline CDR1 and CDR2 sequences are LNHDA and SQIVND (reference sequence). The CDR3 consists of 13 residues. Study-level points and caveats: Findings are consistent with lymph node origin and intratumoral expansion of most tumor T cells. That most tumor T cells come from lymph nodes remained unproven. Tumor TCR diversity was below lymph nodes but above nontumor tissue.

TCRdb ran MiXCR on the multiplex PCR reads and lists one entry per CDR3 protein. This sample has fewer than 200,000 distinct CDR3 sequences, with 33% found just once. The lymph nodes were axillary draining lymph nodes from breast cancer patients. Sequencing used axillary lymph node tissue. V is TRBV19 and J is TRBJ2-2, with D perhaps TRBD1 (6 bases). This receptor was identified in a female donor with breast cancer. Some clones in this sample may be carry-over from other donors' samples. CDR3 residues: CAIRQANTGELFF. The CDR3 bases are TGTGCCATAAGACAGGCTAACACCGGGGAGCTGTTTTTT.